The 21 T cell receptor beta chains below come from one sample, sequenced in a study of T cell repertoires in cytomegalovirus infection. TCRdb reanalysed the reads using MiXCR and keeps one entry per CDR3 protein. The sample has roughly 350,000 distinct CDR3 sequences, 34% seen once. These receptors' targets are unknown. Sequencing was performed on cultured PBMCs, taken from culture after CMV antigen stimulation. Receptors were obtained from a human donor in good health (CMV status not recorded). Some clones in this sample may be carry-over from other donors' samples.

This clonotype was observed a handful of times. J is TRBJ2-5 and V is TRBV11-2; D is ambiguous. Germline CDR1 reads SGHAT; CDR2 reads FQNNGV. The CDR3 length is 16 residues. The V end lost 5 bases, the J end lost 2 bases, and 18 bases lay between the germline ends. The CDR3 loop reads CASSTIGTVAQETQYF. For the CDR3, the DNA is TGTGCCAGCAGCACCATCGGAACAGTGGCTCAAGAGACCCAGTACTTC.

The V call is TRBV28, the J call TRBJ2-3, with D possibly being TRBD2 (6 bases). Between the trimmed V and J ends, which lost 7 bases and 8 bases, there was a span of 16 bases. The CDR3 consists of 13 residues. CDR1 is MDHEN and CDR2 is SYDVKM in the germline V gene. The chain's CDR3 is CASTKTSKVTQYF. Written as DNA, the CDR3 is TGTGCCAGCACCAAAACTAGCAAGGTTACGCAGTATTTT.

The chain employs TRBV7-2 and TRBJ2-7; 12 nucleotides match TRBD2. Germline values: CDR1 SGHTA, CDR2 FQGNSA. With V trimmed by 4 bases and J by 3 bases, 4 bases remained unmatched. The CDR3 has 15 amino acids. In nucleotides, the CDR3 is TGTGCCAGCAGCTCCCCGGGACTAGCGGGCTACGAGCAGTACTTC. This sequence encodes CASSSPGLAGYEQYF.

This clonotype appeared a few times. This sequence joins TRBV6-2 or TRBV6-3 and TRBJ1-1, with 11 bases identical to TRBD1. Germline V gene data show CDR1 as MNHEY and CDR2 as SVGEGT. The CDR3 has 14 amino acids. Trimming at V came to 10 bases and at J to 7 bases, leaving 11 bases not matched to a gene. This chain's CDR3 is CATSTRTGGSEAFF. In DNA form, the CDR3 reads TGTGCCACTTCGACGAGGACAGGGGGCAGTGAAGCTTTCTTT.

This clonotype was detected a few times. The J gene is TRBJ2-7, the V gene TRBV27; 8 bases are shared with TRBD2. V dropped 5 bases and J dropped 3; count of bases not matched to a gene: 12. Germline values: CDR1 MNHEY, CDR2 SMNVEV (reference sequence). The CDR3 spans 16 residues. CDR3 in DNA: TGTGCCAGCAGTCTAACTATAGCGGGAACATTCTACGAGCAGTACTTC. Translated: CASSLTIAGTFYEQYF.

This clonotype was found many times. V usage is TRBV11-2 and J usage is TRBJ2-7; D is uncertain. The V gene lost 5 bases and the J gene lost 7 bases, with 18 bases spanning the gap. The CDR3 loop spans 14 amino acids. CDR1 is SGHAT and CDR2 is FQNNGV in the germline V gene. The CDR3 nucleotides are TGTGCCAGCAGCCGAATTCAACTTCTGGGGGAGCAGTACGTC. Amino acid sequence: CASSRIQLLGEQYV.

The sample holds a few counts of this clonotype. J is TRBJ2-3 and V is TRBV29-1; D ambiguous. Trimming cost V 4 bases and J 2 bases, with 4 bases left between them. The CDR3 runs 11 residues. CDR1 is SQVTM and CDR2 is ANQGSEA in the germline V gene. The CDR3 spells CSVASTDTQYF. The CDR3 bases are TGCAGCGTTGCTTCCACAGATACGCAGTATTTT.

This clonotype has just a few counts. V gene TRBV6-2 or TRBV6-3 combines with J gene TRBJ2-7; D possibly corresponds to TRBD1 (5 bases). Germline assignment: CDR1 MNHEY and CDR2 SVGEGT. Trimming removed 5 bases from V and 4 bases from J, with 24 bases in between. The CDR3 contains 17 residues. The CDR3 spells CASSPPSTALALYEQYV. CDR3 nucleotide sequence: TGTGCCAGCAGTCCGCCCTCGACAGCCCTTGCACTTTACGAGCAGTACGTC.

The gene calls are TRBV11-1 and TRBJ2-1; 9 bases match TRBD2. V lost 7 bases and J lost 1; bases outside the gene matches: 14. Germline loops: CDR1 SGHAT, CDR2 FQDESV (reference sequence). CDR3 length: 18 amino acids. This CDR3 reads CASIPDTYLAGSYNEQFF. CDR3 nucleotide sequence: TGTGCCAGCATTCCTGACACCTACCTAGCGGGGTCCTACAATGAGCAGTTCTTC.

About this clonotype: A much larger clone lies one base from this, so it may be a read error. The chain carries TRBV12-3 or TRBV12-4 and TRBJ2-1; D gene uncertain. V gave up 4 bases and J gave up 4 bases, with 11 bases separating them. CDR3 length equals 14 residues. As DNA, the CDR3 is TGTGCCAGCAGTTCCGTTTACCCGTACAATGAGCAGTTCTTC. It specifies CASSSVYPYNEQFF.

This clonotype was picked up many times. The chain recombines TRBV6-5 with TRBJ1-3, with 8 bases fitting TRBD1. The CDR3 covers 21 residues. With 0 bases clipped from V and 0 bases from J, the junction kept 16 bases outside the gene matches. The germline V gene encodes CDR1 MNHEY and CDR2 SVGAGI. CDR3 residues: CASSYSTGQGSMIYSGNTIYF. Here the CDR3 DNA reads TGTGCCAGCAGTTACTCGACAGGACAGGGATCAATGATCTACTCTGGAAACACCATATATTTT.

The genes are TRBV6-2 or TRBV6-3 and TRBJ1-2; D is unresolved. From germline, CDR1 is MNHEY and CDR2 SVGEGT. Between the trimmed V and J ends, which lost 0 bases and 2 bases, there was a span of 4 bases. CDR3 size: 13 residues. CDR3 amino acids: CASSYSGNYGYTF. The CDR3 DNA is TGTGCCAGCAGTTACTCCGGAAACTATGGCTACACCTTC.

Ten or more counts support this clonotype. The chain recombines TRBV7-2 with TRBJ2-3, with 10 nucleotides matching TRBD2. Germline CDR1 and CDR2: SGHTA and FQGNSA. V was pared by 5 bases and J by 3 bases, with 11 bases of the junction left unmatched. The CDR3 spans 17 residues. The CDR3 nucleotides are TGTGCCAGCAGCCAAACTCTAGCGGGAGTAGGGACAGATACGCAGTATTTT. It is translated as CASSQTLAGVGTDTQYF.

V is TRBV15 and J is TRBJ2-1, with 9 bases aligning to TRBD2. CDR1 LNHNV and CDR2 YYDKDF come from the germline V gene (reference sequence). Unmatched junction bases numbered 8, after V lost 4 bases and J lost 7 bases. This CDR3 spans 15 amino acids. The CDR3 loop reads CATSISGSFLNEQFF. In DNA, the CDR3 is TGTGCCACCAGCATTAGCGGGAGTTTTTTAAATGAGCAGTTCTTC.

This chain joins TRBV24-1 and TRBJ2-1, with 8 nucleotides matching TRBD1. The junction had 8 bases not matched to a gene; V was cut back by 5 bases and J by 6 bases. Looked up from germline, CDR1 is KGHDR and CDR2 is SFDVKD. The CDR3 runs 15 residues. The CDR3 is CATSGRTGLGNEQFF. The CDR3 DNA follows: TGTGCCACCAGTGGCAGGACAGGGCTGGGCAATGAGCAGTTCTTC.

A few counts support this clonotype. The J gene is TRBJ1-1, the V gene TRBV7-3, with D maybe TRBD1 (6 bases). Per the germline V gene, CDR1 is SGHTA and CDR2 is FQGTGA. Trimming stripped 1 base from V and 6 bases from J, with 12 bases between. The CDR3 is made up of 14 amino acids. As DNA, the CDR3 is TGTGCCAGCAGCTTAATCGGGGGCGCGGCTGAAGCTTTCTTT. Its translation: CASSLIGGAAEAFF. Full variable domain (missing parts from reference TRBV7-3 and TRBJ1-1): GAGVSQTPSNKVTEKGKYVELRCDPISGHTALYWYRQSLGQGPEFLIYFQGTGAADDSGLPNDRFFAVRPEGSVSTLKIQRTERGDSAVYLCASSLIGGAAEAFFGQGTRLTVV.

The rearrangement uses TRBV15 and TRBJ2-7; the D gene is possibly TRBD1 (6 bases). Germline CDR1 is LNHNV and CDR2 is YYDKDF (reference sequence). CDR3 length: 14 amino acids. Trimming shortened V by 5 bases and J by 2 bases, and 13 bases separated the two germline ends. CDR3 protein: CATSHRQGTYEQYF. CDR3 nucleotide sequence: TGTGCCACCAGCCATCGGCAGGGGACCTACGAGCAGTACTTC. Combining the CDR3 with reference TRBV15 and TRBJ2-7 gives the whole variable domain DAMVIQNPRYQVTQFGKPVTLSCSQTLNHNVMYWYQQKSSQAPKLLFHYYDKDFNNEADTPDNFQSRRPNTSFCFLDIRSPGLGDTAMYLCATSHRQGTYEQYFGPGTRLTVT.

J is TRBJ1-1 and V is TRBV6-2 or TRBV6-3; D is uncertain. Trimming left V 6 bases short and J 1 base short, with 6 bases between. The CDR3 spans 12 residues. Germline V gene data show CDR1 as MNHEY and CDR2 as SVGEGT. As DNA, the CDR3 is TGTGCCAGCAGGACATCGAACACTGAAGCTTTCTTT. It yields the protein CASRTSNTEAFF.

This clonotype showed up just a few times. This chain connects TRBV12-3 or TRBV12-4 to TRBJ1-5; D is undetermined. This CDR3 has 13 residues. V was trimmed by 5 bases and J by 4 bases, leaving 9 bases between them. The CDR3, as DNA: TGTGCCAGCAGTCCCCCCCAGAATCAGCCCCAGCATTTT. It specifies CASSPPQNQPQHF.

The chain carries TRBV12-3 or TRBV12-4 and TRBJ1-5, with 8 positions matching TRBD1. This CDR3 region has 12 residues. The J segment lost 16 bases and the V segment lost 5 bases, leaving 10 bases of the junction unmatched. CDR3 protein: CASSQNRGRSHF. The CDR3 region has the DNA TGTGCCAGCAGTCAGAACAGGGGGAGAAGTCATTTT.

The V and J genes are TRBV19 and TRBJ2-1, with D hard to call. Germline assignment: CDR1 LNHDA and CDR2 SQIVND (reference sequence). The CDR3 runs 12 residues. V lost 6 bases and J 6 bases, leaving 9 bases between the germline ends. CDR3: CASRSLVNEQFF. CDR3 in DNA: TGTGCCAGTAGGTCCCTAGTCAATGAGCAGTTCTTC.